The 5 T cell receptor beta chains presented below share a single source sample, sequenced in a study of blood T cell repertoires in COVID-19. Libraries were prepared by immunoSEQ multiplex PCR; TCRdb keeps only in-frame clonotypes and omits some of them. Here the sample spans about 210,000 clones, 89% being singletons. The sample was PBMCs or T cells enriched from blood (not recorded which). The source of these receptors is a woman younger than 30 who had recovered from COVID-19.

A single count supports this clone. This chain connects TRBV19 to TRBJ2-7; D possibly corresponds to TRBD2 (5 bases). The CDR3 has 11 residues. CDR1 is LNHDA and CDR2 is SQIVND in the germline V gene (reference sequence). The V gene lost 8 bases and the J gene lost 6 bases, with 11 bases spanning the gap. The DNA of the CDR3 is TGTGCCAGTTACGGAGGTGGCGAGCAGTACTTC. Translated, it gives CASYGGGEQYF. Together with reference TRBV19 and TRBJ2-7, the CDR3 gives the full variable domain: DGGITQSPKYLFRKEGQNVTLSCEQNLNHDAMYWYRQDPGQGLRLIYYSQIVNDFQKGDIAEGYSVSREKKESFPLTVTSAQKNPTAFYLCASYGGGEQYFGPGTRLTVT.

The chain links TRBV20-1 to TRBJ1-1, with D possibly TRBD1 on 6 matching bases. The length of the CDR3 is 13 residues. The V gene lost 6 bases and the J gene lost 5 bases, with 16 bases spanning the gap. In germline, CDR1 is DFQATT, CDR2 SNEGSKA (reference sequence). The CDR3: CSASTGPGTEAFF. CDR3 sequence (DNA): TGCAGTGCAAGTACAGGGCCGGGAACTGAAGCTTTCTTT.

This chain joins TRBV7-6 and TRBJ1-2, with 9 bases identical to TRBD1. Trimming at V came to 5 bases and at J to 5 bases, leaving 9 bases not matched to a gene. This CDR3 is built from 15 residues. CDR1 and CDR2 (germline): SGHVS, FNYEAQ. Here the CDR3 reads CASSPRTGAGYGYTF. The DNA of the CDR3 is TGTGCCAGCAGCCCTCGGACAGGGGCCGGGTATGGCTACACCTTC.

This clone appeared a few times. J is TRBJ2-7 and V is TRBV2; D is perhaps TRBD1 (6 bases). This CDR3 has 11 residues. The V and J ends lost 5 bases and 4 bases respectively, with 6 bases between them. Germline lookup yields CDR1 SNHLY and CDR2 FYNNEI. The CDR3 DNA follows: TGTGCCAGCAGTCAGGGGTACGAGCAGTACTTC. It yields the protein CASSQGYEQYF.

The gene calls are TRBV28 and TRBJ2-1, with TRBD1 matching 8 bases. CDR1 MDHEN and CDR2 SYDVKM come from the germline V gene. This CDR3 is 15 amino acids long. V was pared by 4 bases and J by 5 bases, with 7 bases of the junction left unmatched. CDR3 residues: CASSSTGGRHNEQFF. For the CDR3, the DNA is TGTGCCAGCAGTTCTACAGGGGGACGCCACAATGAGCAGTTCTTC.